This T cell receptor beta chain appears in the sequencing data of a study of OX40 agonist ivuxolimab in advanced cancers. With respect to the entire study: Ivuxolimab was an agonistic, fully human IgG2 monoclonal antibody directed against OX40 (CD134), a costimulatory receptor. Of the 50 to 55 dose-escalation patients, hepatocellular carcinoma was present in 19, melanoma in some 15, renal cell carcinoma in 9 and head and neck cancer in 9. In the dose-escalation cohort, around four fifths of patients were male, and the mean age was about 55 years, with a range of roughly 20 to 80. Intravenous ivuxolimab was administered to patients every 2 weeks at six dose levels: 0.01, 0.1, 0.3, 1.5, 3 and 10 mg/kg. Prior anti-PD-1, anti-PD-L1 or anti-CTLA-4 therapy was permitted, and checkpoint inhibitors had been received by approximately 39% of dose-escalation patients. The purpose of peripheral TCRbeta sequencing was to test whether ivuxolimab changed TCR sequence diversity and led to clonal T-cell expansion. The paper covers the monotherapy dose-escalation part of the phase I ivuxolimab trial, which included N ≈ 57 patients. Partial responses occurred in three dose-escalation patients, of whom one had hepatocellular carcinoma and two had cutaneous melanoma. Overall study outcomes, separate from this receptor: The antigen specificity of the clonally expanded peripheral T cells was not determined. Clonal expansion of both CD4+ and CD8+ blood T cells was observed from baseline to week 6 at doses 0.1 to 3.0 mg/kg. Low levels of normalized T-cell clonal expansion were also seen in some patients who did not respond. On average, CD8+ T cells showed more expanded clones than CD4+ T cells after ivuxolimab. In partial responders in the 0.1-3.0 mg/kg groups, normalized peripheral clonal expansion was found to be among the lowest, especially among CD8+ T cells.

For sequencing of the TCRbeta CDR3 region, genomic DNA was extracted from the sorted cells. The immunoSEQ Assay was used to sequence the TCRbeta CDR3 regions. This immuneACCESS table, as held by TCRdb, lists in-frame sequences with V and J called but not all clones. Of the missing ones, under half trace to an unresolved V gene in checked studies; the others have no known cause. The sample yields over 15,000 clones; approximately 80% were counted once. 26% of the sample lies in the top ten. Reading the germline V gene (reference sequence) gives CDR1 MNHEY and CDR2 SMNVEV. Trimmed from V: 5 bases; trimmed from J: 4 bases; junction bases lacking a gene match: 3. Including cysteine and phenylalanine, the CDR3 has 15 amino acids. The retained sequence is limited to the CDR3, 45 bases, with the frame set at the first base. The trial excluded patients who had a history of autoimmune disease or were on systemic immunosuppression. Peripheral blood for TCR sequencing was collected from all dose cohorts at baseline, on cycle 4 day 1, and on cycle 7 day 1. Samples came from an open-label, multicenter, first-in-human phase I dose-escalation trial of ivuxolimab. Adults with locally advanced or metastatic melanoma, renal cell, hepatocellular, or head and neck squamous cell carcinoma were enrolled in the trial. CD4+ and CD8+ T cells were sorted separately from peripheral blood before TCR sequencing.

Comments on this clone: The specificity of this receptor is unknown. The input lacks base qualities; no much larger clone sits a single base away.

Sample: CD4+ or CD8+ T cells sorted from blood, taken in a trial of the OX40 agonist ivuxolimab. The rearrangement combines TRBV27 with TRBJ2-2, and 11 junction bases match TRBD2. This clonotype was obtained from an adult with an advanced solid tumor such as melanoma, head and neck, liver or kidney cancer. Read as DNA, the sequence is TGTGCCAGCAGTACACTAGCGGGGGCCACCGGGGAGCTGTTTTTT. Translated, it reads CASSTLAGATGELFF.